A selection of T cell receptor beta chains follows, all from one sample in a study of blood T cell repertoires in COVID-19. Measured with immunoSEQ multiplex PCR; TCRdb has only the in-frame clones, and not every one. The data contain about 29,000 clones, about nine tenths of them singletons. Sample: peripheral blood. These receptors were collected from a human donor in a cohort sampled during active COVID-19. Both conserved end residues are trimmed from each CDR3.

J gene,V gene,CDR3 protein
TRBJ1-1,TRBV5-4,ASSSGITEAF
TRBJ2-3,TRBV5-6,ASSSFGTGGSTDTQY
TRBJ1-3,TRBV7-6,ASSPFGGAGNTIY
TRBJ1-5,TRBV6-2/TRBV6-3,ASSYWTHGEYSNQPQH
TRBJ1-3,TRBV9,ASSVEGGYGNTIY
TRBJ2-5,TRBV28,ASPAGVYQETQY
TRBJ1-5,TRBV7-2,ASSLGNRGQPQH
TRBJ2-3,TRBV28,ASRAGKRADTQY
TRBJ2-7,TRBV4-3,ASSQETRLAGGPSSYEQY
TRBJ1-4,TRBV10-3,AISKDRASTNEKLF
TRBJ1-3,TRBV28,ASSPGTVHSGNTIY
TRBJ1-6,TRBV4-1,ASSQVYRDNSPLH
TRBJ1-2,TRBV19,ASSIDDRSYGYT
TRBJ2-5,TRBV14,ASSQNGRWQETQY
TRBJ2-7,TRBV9,ASSATVSPRYEQY
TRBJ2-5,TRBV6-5,ASSASRQETQY
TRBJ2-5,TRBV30,AWSRGSAGAQY
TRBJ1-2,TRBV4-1,ASSQWGRNYGYT
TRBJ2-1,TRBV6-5,ASSYSELANEQF
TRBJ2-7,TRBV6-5,ASSPRGRGAYEQY